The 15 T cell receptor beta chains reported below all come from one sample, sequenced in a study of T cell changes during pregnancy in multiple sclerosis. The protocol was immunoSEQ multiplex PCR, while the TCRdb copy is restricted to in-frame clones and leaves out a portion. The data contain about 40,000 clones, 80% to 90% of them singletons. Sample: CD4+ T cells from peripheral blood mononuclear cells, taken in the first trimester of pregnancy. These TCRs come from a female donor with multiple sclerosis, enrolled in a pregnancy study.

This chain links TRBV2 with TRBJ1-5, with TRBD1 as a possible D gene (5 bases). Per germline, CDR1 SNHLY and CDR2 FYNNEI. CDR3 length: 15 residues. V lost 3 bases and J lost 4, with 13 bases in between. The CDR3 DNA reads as TGTGCCAGCAGTGACGTGGTTGCAGGGAATCAGCCCCAGCATTTT. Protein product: CASSDVVAGNQPQHF.

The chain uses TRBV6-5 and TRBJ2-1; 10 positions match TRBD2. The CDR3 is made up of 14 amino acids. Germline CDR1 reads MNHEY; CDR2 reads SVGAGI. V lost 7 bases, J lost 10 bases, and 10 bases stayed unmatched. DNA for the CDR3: TGTGCCAGCAAAAAGGGGCTAGCGGGAGCAGAGCAGTTCTTC. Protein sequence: CASKKGLAGAEQFF.

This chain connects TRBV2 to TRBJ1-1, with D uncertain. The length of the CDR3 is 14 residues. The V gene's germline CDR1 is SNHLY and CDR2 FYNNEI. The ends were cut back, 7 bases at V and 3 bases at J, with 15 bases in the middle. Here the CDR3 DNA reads TGTGCCAGCATAGCCCCGGGGATGTACACTGAAGCTTTCTTT. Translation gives CASIAPGMYTEAFF.

In DNA form, the CDR3 reads TGCGCCAGCAAACGAGACTGGCAGGGAGATACGCAGTATTTT. Protein product: CASKRDWQGDTQYF. The chain joins TRBV5-1 to TRBJ2-3, with D possibly being TRBD1 (5 bases). Trimming removed 6 bases at V and 5 bases at J, with 16 bases between. The CDR3 is 14 residues long. Germline CDR1 and CDR2: SGHRS and YFSETQ.

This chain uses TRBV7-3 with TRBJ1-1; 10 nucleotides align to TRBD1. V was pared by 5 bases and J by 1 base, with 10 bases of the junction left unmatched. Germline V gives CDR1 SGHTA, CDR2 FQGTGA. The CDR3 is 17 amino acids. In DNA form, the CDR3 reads TGTGCCAGCAGCCTCGGGACAGGGGTTGACAAGAACACTGAAGCTTTCTTT. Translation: CASSLGTGVDKNTEAFF.

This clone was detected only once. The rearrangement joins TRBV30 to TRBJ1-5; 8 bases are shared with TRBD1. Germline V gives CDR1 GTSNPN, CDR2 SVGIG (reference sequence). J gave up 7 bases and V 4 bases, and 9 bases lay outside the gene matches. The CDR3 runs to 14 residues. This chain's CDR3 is CAWTRTGSEQPQHF. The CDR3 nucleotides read TGTGCCTGGACCCGGACAGGGAGTGAGCAGCCCCAGCATTTT.

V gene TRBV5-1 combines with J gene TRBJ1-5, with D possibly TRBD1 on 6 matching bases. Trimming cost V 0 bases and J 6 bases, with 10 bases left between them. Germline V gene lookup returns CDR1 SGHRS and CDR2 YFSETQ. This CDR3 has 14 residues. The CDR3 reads CASSLGKGGQPQHF. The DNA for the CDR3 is TGCGCCAGCAGCTTGGGGAAAGGGGGTCAGCCCCAGCATTTT.

The CDR3 protein is CASSQQYTGELFF. In DNA, the CDR3 is TGTGCCAGCAGTCAACAGTACACCGGGGAGCTGTTTTTT. The chain uses TRBV6-5 and TRBJ2-2; no clear D. Germline CDR1 and CDR2: MNHEY and SVGAGI. V lost 5 bases and J lost 3, with 7 bases in between. CDR3 length: 13 residues.

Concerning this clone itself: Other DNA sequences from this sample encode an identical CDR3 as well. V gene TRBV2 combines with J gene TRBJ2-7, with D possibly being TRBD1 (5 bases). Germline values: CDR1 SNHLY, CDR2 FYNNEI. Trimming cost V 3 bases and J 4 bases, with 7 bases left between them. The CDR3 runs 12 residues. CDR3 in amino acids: CASSEQGYEQYF. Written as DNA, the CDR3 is TGTGCCAGCAGTGAGCAGGGTTACGAGCAGTACTTC.

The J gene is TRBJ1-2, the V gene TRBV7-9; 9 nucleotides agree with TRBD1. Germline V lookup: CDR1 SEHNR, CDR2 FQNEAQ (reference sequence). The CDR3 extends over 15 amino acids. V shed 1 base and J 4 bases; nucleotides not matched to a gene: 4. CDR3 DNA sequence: TGTGCCAGCAGCTTAGGGGACAGGGAGATCTATGGCTACACCTTC. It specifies CASSLGDREIYGYTF.

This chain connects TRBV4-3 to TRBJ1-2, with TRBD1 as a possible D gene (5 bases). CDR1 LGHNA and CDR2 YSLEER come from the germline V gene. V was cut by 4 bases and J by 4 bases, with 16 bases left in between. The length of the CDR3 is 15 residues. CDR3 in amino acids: CASSLHRDGGYGYTF. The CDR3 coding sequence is TGCGCCAGCAGCCTACACCGGGACGGGGGCTATGGCTACACCTTC.

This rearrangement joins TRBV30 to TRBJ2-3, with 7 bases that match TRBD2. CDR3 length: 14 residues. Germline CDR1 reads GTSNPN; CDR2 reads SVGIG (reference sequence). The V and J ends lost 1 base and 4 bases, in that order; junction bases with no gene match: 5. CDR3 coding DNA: TGTGCCTGGAGTGGTCGAGCGGGGTCAGATACGCAGTATTTT. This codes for CAWSGRAGSDTQYF.

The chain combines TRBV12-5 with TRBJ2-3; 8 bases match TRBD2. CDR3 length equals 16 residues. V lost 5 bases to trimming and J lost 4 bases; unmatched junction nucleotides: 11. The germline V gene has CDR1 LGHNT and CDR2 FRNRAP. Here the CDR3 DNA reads TGTGCTAGTGGTATACGTAGCGGGGCTGGGCCAGATACGCAGTATTTT. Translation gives CASGIRSGAGPDTQYF. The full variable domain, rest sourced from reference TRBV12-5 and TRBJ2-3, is DARVTQTPRHKVTEMGQEVTMRCQPILGHNTVFWYRQTMMQGLELLAYFRNRAPLDDSGMPKDRFSAEMPDATLATLKIQPSEPRDSAVYFCASGIRSGAGPDTQYFGPGTRLTVL.

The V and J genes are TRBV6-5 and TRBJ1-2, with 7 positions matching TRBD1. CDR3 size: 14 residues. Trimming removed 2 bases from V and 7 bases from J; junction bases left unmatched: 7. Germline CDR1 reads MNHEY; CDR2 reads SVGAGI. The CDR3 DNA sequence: TGTGCCAGCAGTTACGACAGGGTTACGGGTGGCTACACCTTC. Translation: CASSYDRVTGGYTF.

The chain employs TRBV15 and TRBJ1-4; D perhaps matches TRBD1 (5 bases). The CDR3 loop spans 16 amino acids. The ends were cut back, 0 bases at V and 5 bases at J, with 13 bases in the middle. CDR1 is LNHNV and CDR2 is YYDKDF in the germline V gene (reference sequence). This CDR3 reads CATSRDGGGQNEKLFF. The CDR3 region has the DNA TGTGCCACCAGCAGAGATGGGGGGGGTCAAAATGAAAAACTGTTTTTT.